Here is one T cell receptor beta chain with its context. The sorted-subset replicate PCRs were given around 0.2 ug DNA, which is roughly 30,000 T cell genomes. TCRdb's table, derived via immunoSEQ multiplex PCR, lists solely in-frame clones and lacks some. The sample shows 300,000 to 400,000 clones, about 73% of them seen only once. These data come from a study of shared clonotypes between healthy human individuals. This CDR3 region has 16 residues. V lost 2 bases, J lost 3 bases, and 5 bases stayed unmatched. CDR1 and CDR2 from the germline V gene are ENHRY and SYGVKD. Sequences were obtained from memory CD4+ T cells sorted from blood. Subset indicated: CD45RA-negative fraction. The clonotype was recovered from a young man in good health. V gene TRBV10-3 combines with J gene TRBJ2-3, with 10 nucleotides matching TRBD2. CDR3 sequence: CAISEGLAGVTDTQYF. As DNA, the CDR3 is TGTGCCATCAGTGAGGGTCTAGCGGGAGTGACAGATACGCAGTATTTT.